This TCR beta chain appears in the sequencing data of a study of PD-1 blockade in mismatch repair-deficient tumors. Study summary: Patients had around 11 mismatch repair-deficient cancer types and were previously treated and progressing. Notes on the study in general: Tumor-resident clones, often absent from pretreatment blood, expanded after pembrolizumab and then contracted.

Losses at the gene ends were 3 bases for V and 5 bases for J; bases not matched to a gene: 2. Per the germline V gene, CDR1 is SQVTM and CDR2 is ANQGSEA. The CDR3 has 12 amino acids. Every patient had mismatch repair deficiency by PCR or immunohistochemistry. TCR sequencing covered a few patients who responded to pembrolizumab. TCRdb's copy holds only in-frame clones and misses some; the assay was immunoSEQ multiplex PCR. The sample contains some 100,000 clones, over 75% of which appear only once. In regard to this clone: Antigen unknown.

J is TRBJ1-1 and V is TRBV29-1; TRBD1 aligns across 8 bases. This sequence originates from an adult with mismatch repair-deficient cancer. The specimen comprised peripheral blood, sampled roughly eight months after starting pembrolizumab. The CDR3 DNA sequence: TGCAGCGTTGAGCAGGGGGCGACTGAAGCTTTCTTT. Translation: CSVEQGATEAFF.